This T cell receptor (beta chain) was identified in a study of blood T cell repertoires in COVID-19. This clone was recorded a few times. The protocol was immunoSEQ multiplex PCR, while the TCRdb copy is restricted to in-frame clones and leaves out a portion. The sample comprises more than 200,000 clones, about 91% of which are singletons, and around 6.5% rests with the top ten. The CDR3 spans 16 residues. The V gene's germline CDR1 is KGHDR and CDR2 SFDVKD. With 3 bases clipped from V and 2 bases from J, the junction kept 5 bases outside the gene matches. The chain uses TRBV24-1 and TRBJ2-5, with 10 bases identical to TRBD2. The source material was peripheral blood. The sequence was collected from a woman aged 30 to 39 with COVID-19, enrolled during active disease. The CDR3 nucleotides read TGTGCCACCAGTGATCTCCAAGCGGGAGGGCAAGAGACCCAGTACTTC. Protein: CATSDLQAGGQETQYF.